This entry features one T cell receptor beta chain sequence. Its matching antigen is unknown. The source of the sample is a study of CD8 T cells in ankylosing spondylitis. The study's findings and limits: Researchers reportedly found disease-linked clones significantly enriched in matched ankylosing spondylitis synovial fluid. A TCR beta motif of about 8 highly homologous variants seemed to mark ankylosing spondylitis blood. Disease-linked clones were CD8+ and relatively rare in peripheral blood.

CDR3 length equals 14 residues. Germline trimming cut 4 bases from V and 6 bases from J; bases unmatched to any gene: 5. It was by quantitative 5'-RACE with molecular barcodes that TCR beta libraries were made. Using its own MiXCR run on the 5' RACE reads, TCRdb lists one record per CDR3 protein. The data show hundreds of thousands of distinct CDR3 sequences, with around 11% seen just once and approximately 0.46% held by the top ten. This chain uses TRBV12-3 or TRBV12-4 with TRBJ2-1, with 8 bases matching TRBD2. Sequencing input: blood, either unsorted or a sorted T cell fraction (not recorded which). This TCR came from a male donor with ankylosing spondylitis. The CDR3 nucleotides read TGTGCCAGCAGTTCCATAGCGGGAAGCAATGAGCAGTTCTTC. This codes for CASSSIAGSNEQFF.